This T cell receptor (beta chain) was obtained from a study of Ad26.COV2.S vaccination and SARS-CoV-2 variants. The treatment denotes: over 15 received Ad26.COV2.S at low or high dose, single or two shots; 5 received placebo; per-sample allocation not given. The investigators took samples on day 63 after the first vaccine or placebo injection. V lost 3 bases to trimming and J lost 7 bases, with 12 bases between them. This CDR3 is built from 12 residues. The V gene's germline CDR1 is GTSNPN and CDR2 SVGIG (reference sequence). Sequenced by immunoSEQ multiplex PCR; TCRdb stores in-frame clones only, minus some. The table lists about 350,000 clones, around 89% of them singletons.

The TCR originated in a person aged 18-65 years who received the Ad26.COV2.S COVID-19 vaccine or a placebo. The V gene is TRBV30, the J gene TRBJ1-2; D is unresolved. The sample consisted of peripheral blood, taken in a trial of Ad26.COV2.S vaccine versus placebo. In DNA form, the CDR3 reads TGTGCCTGGAGCCCGGTCGGGGTTGGCTACACCTTC. Translated, it gives CAWSPVGVGYTF.